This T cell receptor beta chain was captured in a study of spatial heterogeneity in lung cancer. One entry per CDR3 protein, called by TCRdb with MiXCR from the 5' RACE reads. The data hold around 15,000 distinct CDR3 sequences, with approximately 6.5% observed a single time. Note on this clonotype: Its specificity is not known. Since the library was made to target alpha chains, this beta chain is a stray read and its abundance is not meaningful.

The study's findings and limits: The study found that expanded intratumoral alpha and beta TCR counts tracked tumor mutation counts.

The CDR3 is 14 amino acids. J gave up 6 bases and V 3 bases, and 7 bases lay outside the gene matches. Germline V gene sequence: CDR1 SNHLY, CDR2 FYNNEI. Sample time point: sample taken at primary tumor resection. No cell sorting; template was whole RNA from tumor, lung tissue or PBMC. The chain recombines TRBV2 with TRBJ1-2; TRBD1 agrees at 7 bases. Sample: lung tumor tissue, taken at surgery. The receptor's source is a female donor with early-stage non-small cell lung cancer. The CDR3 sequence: CASSDNRGTDGYTF. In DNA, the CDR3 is TGTGCCAGCAGTGATAACAGGGGAACGGATGGCTACACCTTC. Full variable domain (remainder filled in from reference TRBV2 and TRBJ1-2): EPEVTQTPSHQVTQMGQEVILRCVPISNHLYFYWYRQILGQKVEFLVSFYNNEISEKSEIFDDQFSVERPDGSNFTLKIRSTKLEDSAMYFCASSDNRGTDGYTFGSGTRLTVV.